One and the same sample provided the 3 T cell receptor beta chains below, sequenced in a study of blood T cell repertoires in COVID-19. Assay: immunoSEQ multiplex PCR; the TCRdb copy retains only in-frame clones and omits some. The sample has about 88,000 clones; less than 90% are singletons. Material: peripheral blood. Every receptor here comes from a human donor in a cohort sampled during active COVID-19.

The chain couples TRBV28 to TRBJ2-1, with TRBD2 as a possible D gene (6 bases). Germline assignment: CDR1 MDHEN and CDR2 SYDVKM. V was cut by 2 bases and J by 7 bases, with 12 bases left in between. The CDR3 runs to 14 residues. The CDR3 DNA sequence: TGTGCCAGCAGTTTAGCCGGGAGTAGTAATGAGCAGTTCTTC. Encoded protein: CASSLAGSSNEQFF.

V usage is TRBV28 and J usage is TRBJ2-7; TRBD2 matches 7 bases. This CDR3 is 14 amino acids long. V gave up 7 bases and J gave up 1 base; unmatched junction bases: 7. Per the germline V gene, CDR1 is MDHEN and CDR2 is SYDVKM. CDR3 protein: CASTQRDGSYEQYF. The CDR3 nucleotides are TGTGCCAGCACCCAGCGGGACGGATCCTACGAGCAGTACTTC.

This clone was counted a single time. The chain recombines TRBV19 with TRBJ2-5; D remains ambiguous. V was trimmed by 3 bases and J by 0 bases, leaving 8 bases between them. Germline V gene sequence: CDR1 LNHDA, CDR2 SQIVND (reference sequence). There are 14 residues in the CDR3. DNA for the CDR3: TGTGCCAGTAGTATCGACGAGGACCAAGAGACCCAGTACTTC. Protein product: CASSIDEDQETQYF.